These T cell receptor beta chains were read from a single sample in a study of blood T cell repertoires in COVID-19. Clones were read by immunoSEQ multiplex PCR, and TCRdb kept only the in-frame ones, dropping some. This table has 230,000 or so clones, 75% to 85% appearing once. Sequenced input: peripheral blood. These receptors came from a middle-aged woman who had recovered from COVID-19. CDR3s leave out the opening cysteine and the closing phenylalanine or tryptophan.

j_call	v_call	cdr3_aa
TRBJ2-5	TRBV18	ASSQQQAVRETQY
TRBJ1-2	TRBV12-3/TRBV12-4	ASYSGYGYT
TRBJ1-4	TRBV15	ATSRSRVANEKLF
TRBJ1-1	TRBV10-2	ASSAEGTATEAF
TRBJ1-2	TRBV3-1/TRBV3-2	ASSQGGTTGYT
TRBJ1-1	TRBV7-9	ASSSQGTGLEAF
TRBJ1-2	TRBV28	ASSLDRSGGYT
TRBJ2-1	TRBV28	ASSWRQGIYNEQF
TRBJ1-2	TRBV27	ASRAGDRARGYT
TRBJ2-7	TRBV7-8	ASSSRLRLYEQY
TRBJ1-5	TRBV5-8	ASSSGQVNQPQH
TRBJ2-3	TRBV19	AARDYTDTQY
TRBJ1-2	TRBV7-2	ASSISNRDGYT
TRBJ1-5	TRBV29-1	SVSSGNQPQH
TRBJ1-2	TRBV27	ASSFARGGYGYT
TRBJ1-3	TRBV6-5	ASSYSGETGNTIY
TRBJ1-1	TRBV19	ASTQDGMNTEAF
TRBJ2-7	TRBV6-2/TRBV6-3	ASSYPQISYEQY
TRBJ2-4	TRBV19	ASSISPGAPPVIQY
TRBJ1-2	TRBV12-3/TRBV12-4	ASTLGYYNGYT
TRBJ1-4	TRBV7-9	ASSSGTGDEKLF
TRBJ2-7	TRBV28	ASSPGLGREQY
TRBJ2-5	TRBV5-6	ASSPPGTSGQTQY
TRBJ2-3	TRBV12-3/TRBV12-4	ASMGGLTDTQY
TRBJ1-1	TRBV6-6	ASSLSGRVHTEAF
TRBJ1-1	TRBV7-9	ASSIMDRGTEAF
TRBJ2-1	TRBV30	AWRKTSGGVRYNEQF
TRBJ1-1	TRBV13	ASSFKNTEAF
TRBJ1-3	TRBV13	ASSSYQDRSGNTIY
TRBJ1-1	TRBV5-4	ASSFGQDTEAF